This T cell receptor (beta chain) was sequenced in a study of cytomegalovirus exposure and HLA in healthy donors. Study in general: Researchers found that about 82% of 350 to 500 genotyped donors fell within the Caucasian-associated ancestry cluster.

With regard to this clone: Its antigen is still unknown.

Study-level findings and limits: In vitro, a few CMV-associated chains proved specific for CMV antigens.

V dropped 7 bases and J dropped 7 bases, with 7 bases sitting between them. CDR1 MNHNY and CDR2 SVGAGI come from the germline V gene (reference sequence). This CDR3 comprises 10 residues. With 60 Vbeta and 13 Jbeta primers, the PCR was carried out. The data were produced by immunoSEQ multiplex PCR, yet TCRdb's version contains in-frame clones alone and is incomplete. The table lists under 200,000 clones, around four fifths of them singletons. V gene TRBV6-6 combines with J gene TRBJ1-1; no clear D gene. The TCR was taken from a male donor in good health and CMV-seropositive. Material: PBMCs. The CDR3 nucleotides are TGTGCCAGCACCGAGTATGAAGCTTTCTTT. This sequence encodes CASTEYEAFF.